Listed here are 15 T cell receptor beta chains from one sample, sequenced in a study of Graves' ophthalmopathy and Graves' hyperthyroidism. Amplification targeted the TCR beta CDR3 regions, with RNA transcripts as the source material. In the first round, RT-PCR was carried out with HTBI primers, and a multiplex PCR formed the second round. MiXCR, run by TCRdb on the multiplex PCR reads, gives a single entry per CDR3 protein. The data contain about 740,000 distinct CDR3 sequences, roughly 40% of them singletons. The sequenced material came from peripheral blood. The receptors derive from an adult man with Graves' ophthalmopathy.

This clonotype was counted only a few times. The J gene is TRBJ1-2, the V gene TRBV5-8; maybe TRBD1 (6 bases). Germline CDR1 and CDR2: SGHTS and YDEGEE. Trimming pared 1 base from V and 7 bases from J, leaving 14 bases between. The CDR3 spans 14 residues. This CDR3 reads CASSLTTGRGGYTF. The CDR3 coding sequence is TGTGCCAGCAGCTTGACGACAGGCCGTGGTGGCTACACCTTC.

The J gene is TRBJ2-7, the V gene TRBV25-1; 9 bases align to TRBD1. CDR1 and CDR2 from the germline V gene are MGHDK and SYGVNS. V was clipped by 6 bases and J by 7 bases; unmatched bases: 7. This CDR3 spans 13 amino acids. The CDR3 sequence is CASSQTDRGEQYF. Here the CDR3 DNA reads TGTGCCAGCAGCCAGACGGACAGGGGTGAGCAGTACTTC.

Turning to this clonotype: A much larger clone lies one base from this, so it may be a read error. The rearrangement uses TRBV10-3 and TRBJ1-4, with D hard to call. CDR3 size: 14 residues. V shed 5 bases and J shed 7 bases, with 14 bases lying between them. The germline CDR1 and CDR2 sequences are ENHRY and SYGVKD. CDR3 in amino acids: CAISYGEGGEKLFF. DNA of the CDR3: TGTGCCATCAGTTATGGGGAGGGAGGTGAAAAACTGTTTTTT.

This clonotype showed up just a few times. The chain uses TRBV20-1 and TRBJ1-1; 9 nucleotides match TRBD1. CDR1 and CDR2 from the germline V gene are DFQATT and SNEGSKA (reference sequence). The CDR3 runs to 21 residues. V was clipped by 0 bases and J by 0 bases; unmatched bases: 20. CDR3 sequence reads: CSARDSGQGEIWDWMNTEAFF. For the CDR3, the DNA is TGCAGTGCTAGAGATTCGGGACAGGGAGAAATCTGGGACTGGATGAACACTGAAGCTTTCTTT.

This clonotype was seen ten or more times. This chain links TRBV11-3 with TRBJ1-1, with D unresolved. Per the germline V gene, CDR1 is SGHNT and CDR2 is YENEEA. Trimming shortened V by 0 bases and J by 5 bases, and 4 bases separated the two germline ends. The CDR3 sequence is 12 residues long. Here the CDR3 reads CASSLDGTEAFF. CDR3 bases: TGTGCCAGCAGCTTAGATGGTACTGAAGCTTTCTTT. Combining the CDR3 with reference TRBV11-3 and TRBJ1-1 gives the whole variable domain EAGVVQSPRYKIIEKKQPVAFWCNPISGHNTLYWYLQNLGQGPELLIRYENEEAVDDSQLPKDRFSAERLKGVDSTLKIQPAELGDSAVYLCASSLDGTEAFFGQGTRLTVV.

This clonotype was detected ten times or more. This chain uses TRBV7-6 with TRBJ2-7; TRBD1 is a possible D gene (6 bases). Deletions cut 5 bases from V and 1 base from J, with 12 bases between. Germline assignment: CDR1 SGHVS and CDR2 FNYEAQ. CDR3 length equals 14 residues. The CDR3 loop is CASSRQRGSYEQYF. The CDR3 region has the DNA TGTGCCAGCAGCCGGCAAAGGGGGTCCTACGAGCAGTACTTC.

About this clonotype itself: This may arise from a read error, as a much more abundant clone is one base away. The J gene is TRBJ1-2, the V gene TRBV19, with 9 bases identical to TRBD1. The germline V gene encodes CDR1 LNHDA and CDR2 SQIVND (reference sequence). Losses at the gene ends were 9 bases for V and 7 bases for J; bases not matched to a gene: 9. The CDR3 consists of 13 residues. The chain's CDR3 is CARSLQGAAGYTF. The CDR3 DNA reads TGTGCCAGGAGTTTACAGGGGGCAGCTGGCTACACCTTC.

To note about this clonotype: Likely a read error: the CDR3 ends without its conserved phenylalanine or tryptophan. The rearrangement links TRBV2 to TRBJ2-2; D gene ambiguous. This CDR3 is 15 amino acids long. The germline V gene has CDR1 SNHLY and CDR2 FYNNEI. V lost 0 bases, J lost 6 bases, and 11 bases lay in between. The CDR3 DNA sequence: TGTGCCAGCAGTGAAGCGAGGACGACCGCCGGGGAGCTGTTTCTT. Its protein is CASSEARTTAGELFL.

This clonotype showed up many times. The chain recombines TRBV20-1 with TRBJ2-7, with 8 bases fitting TRBD2. Germline lookup yields CDR1 DFQATT and CDR2 SNEGSKA (reference sequence). CDR3 length equals 13 residues. Germline trimming cut 6 bases from V and 1 base from J; bases unmatched to any gene: 5. Written as DNA, the CDR3 is TGCAGTGCGATAGCGGGACCATCCTACGAGCAGTACTTC. It encodes CSAIAGPSYEQYF.

This clonotype occurred once. CDR3 DNA: TGCAGCGTTGATAATCGACAGGGTCCTAACACTGAAGCTTTCTTT. It is translated as CSVDNRQGPNTEAFF. The chain carries TRBV29-1 and TRBJ1-1, with TRBD1 matching over 7 bases. The ends lost 3 bases at V and 2 bases at J; junction bases unmatched: 9. CDR1 and CDR2 (germline): SQVTM, ANQGSEA. The CDR3 covers 15 residues.

This clonotype was seen only a few times. The chain uses TRBV20-1 and TRBJ2-7; D assignment may be TRBD1 or TRBD2 (5 bases each). The CDR3 has 15 amino acids. The germline V gene has CDR1 DFQATT and CDR2 SNEGSKA (reference sequence). Trimming stripped 3 bases from V and 2 bases from J, with 17 bases between. CDR3 protein: CSARGVLDKPYEQYF. Written as DNA, the CDR3 is TGCAGTGCTAGGGGGGTTCTGGACAAACCCTACGAGCAGTACTTC.

This clonotype came up once. V usage is TRBV10-3 and J usage is TRBJ2-7; 10 bases are a match to TRBD1. The CDR3 is 16 residues long. Germline CDR1 and CDR2: ENHRY and SYGVKD. Losses at the gene ends were 0 bases for V and 3 bases for J; bases not matched to a gene: 5. The CDR3 protein is CAISESTGGGFYEQYF. As DNA, the CDR3 is TGTGCCATCAGTGAGTCGACAGGGGGCGGTTTCTACGAGCAGTACTTC.

This clonotype was counted at least ten times. The V and J genes are TRBV7-9 and TRBJ1-2, with TRBD1 as a possible D gene (6 bases). CDR3 length equals 14 residues. V lost 5 bases and J 2 bases, leaving 12 bases between the germline ends. CDR1 is SEHNR and CDR2 is FQNEAQ in the germline V gene (reference sequence). Here the CDR3 DNA reads TGTGCCAGCAGCGTACAGGGTAGCAACTATGGCTACACCTTC. Its translation: CASSVQGSNYGYTF. Looking up the rest from reference TRBV7-9 and TRBJ1-2 gives the full variable domain: DTGVSQNPRHKITKRGQNVTFRCDPISEHNRLYWYRQTLGQGPEFLTYFQNEAQLEKSRLLSDRFSAERPKGSFSTLEIQRTEQGDSAMYLCASSVQGSNYGYTFGSGTRLTVV.

This clonotype was seen ten or more times. DNA of the CDR3: TGTGCCAGCAGCCCAAACCCGGACAGGGCCTCTGGGGCCAACGTCCTGACTTTC. Its protein is CASSPNPDRASGANVLTF. V gene TRBV7-9 combines with J gene TRBJ2-6; 8 bases agree with TRBD1. V shed 5 bases and J 0 bases; nucleotides not matched to a gene: 9. The V gene's germline CDR1 is SEHNR and CDR2 FQNEAQ (reference sequence). The CDR3 length is 18 residues.

This clonotype showed up many times. The chain carries TRBV29-1 and TRBJ1-4, with a weak D call TRBD1 (6 bases). Looked up from germline, CDR1 is SQVTM and CDR2 is ANQGSEA. The CDR3 loop spans 13 amino acids. Trimming took 6 bases from V and 0 from J, leaving 8 bases between them. The CDR3 nucleotides read TGCAGCGTACAGGGCGCAACTAATGAAAAACTGTTTTTT. Translating gives CSVQGATNEKLFF.